The next 10 T cell receptor beta chains were all read from a single sample in a study of T cells after yellow fever vaccination. TCRdb itself ran the 5' RACE reads through MiXCR, one entry per CDR3 protein. The table shows 400,000 or so distinct CDR3 sequences, with around 6.4% occurring only once. The sequences come from PBMCs, collected 5 days after the yellow fever booster vaccination. Every receptor here comes from a man aged 30 to 39 who received the YFV17D yellow fever vaccine.

The genes are TRBV10-2 and TRBJ2-3; maybe TRBD2 (5 bases). Trimming cost V 3 bases and J 4 bases, with 11 bases left between them. Germline values: CDR1 WSHSY, CDR2 SAAADI. This CDR3 is built from 14 residues. Here the CDR3 DNA reads TGCGCCAGCAGTGATGGAGGTGGGGCAGATACGCAGTATTTT. Amino acid sequence: CASSDGGGADTQYF.

The CDR3 DNA reads TGTGCCAGTAGTACCCGACACCAGAACACTGAAGCTTTCTTT. It codes for CASSTRHQNTEAFF. The V gene is TRBV19, the J gene TRBJ1-1; no firm D call. Germline-derived CDR1 and CDR2 are LNHDA and SQIVND (reference sequence). The CDR3 is 14 residues long. Trimming shortened V by 4 bases and J by 1 base, and 10 bases separated the two germline ends. Drawing the rest from reference TRBV19 and TRBJ1-1, the complete variable domain is DGGITQSPKYLFRKEGQNVTLSCEQNLNHDAMYWYRQDPGQGLRLIYYSQIVNDFQKGDIAEGYSVSREKKESFPLTVTSAQKNPTAFYLCASSTRHQNTEAFFGQGTRLTVV.

In this sample, this clonotype turned up many times. This rearrangement joins TRBV7-2 to TRBJ1-4, with TRBD1 identical over 7 bases. This CDR3 comprises 15 residues. J lost 7 bases, V lost 5 bases, and 10 bases had no gene match. Germline-derived CDR1 and CDR2 are SGHTA and FQGNSA. CDR3 DNA sequence: TGTGCCAGCAGCCCTAAAGGGGGCGGGGGTGAAAAACTGTTTTTT. Amino acid sequence: CASSPKGGGGEKLFF.

This clonotype was seen only a few times. V gene TRBV2 combines with J gene TRBJ1-1; 7 bases map to TRBD1. Per the germline V gene, CDR1 is SNHLY and CDR2 is FYNNEI. Germline trimming cut 7 bases from V and 0 bases from J; bases unmatched to any gene: 8. CDR3 length: 15 amino acids. The CDR3 loop is CASTNSGGMNTEAFF. DNA of the CDR3: TGTGCCAGCACCAACTCAGGGGGTATGAACACTGAAGCTTTCTTT.

This clonotype was observed many times. This sequence joins TRBV9 and TRBJ2-1, with D perhaps TRBD1 or TRBD2 (6 bases each). The CDR3 sequence is 11 residues long. Germline V CDR1 and CDR2: SGDLS, YYNGEE. Trimming took off 4 bases at V and 9 bases at J, with 8 bases between the two ends. The CDR3 protein is CASSPGAEQFF. Here the CDR3 DNA reads TGTGCCAGCAGCCCGGGGGCTGAGCAGTTCTTC.

This clonotype was detected only a few times. The V and J genes are TRBV5-1 and TRBJ2-3, with TRBD1 as a possible D gene (6 bases). CDR1 and CDR2 (germline): SGHRS, YFSETQ. The ends were cut back, 0 bases at V and 0 bases at J, with 11 bases in the middle. There are 16 residues in the CDR3. The DNA of the CDR3 is TGCGCCAGCAGCTTGGCCCGGGACACAAGCACAGATACGCAGTATTTT. It yields the protein CASSLARDTSTDTQYF.

This clonotype was counted between two and nine times. The chain has TRBV3-1 and TRBJ2-3, with unresolved D. The CDR3 is 10 amino acids. Germline lookup yields CDR1 LGHDT and CDR2 YNNKEL (reference sequence). V was cut by 9 bases and J by 10 bases, with 11 bases left in between. The CDR3 DNA is TGTGCCAGTACAACCATTGCGCAGTATTTT. Its translation is CASTTIAQYF.

This chain connects TRBV7-9 to TRBJ2-5; D could derive from TRBD1 or TRBD2 (5 bases each). Germline V gene data show CDR1 as SEHNR and CDR2 as FQNEAQ (reference sequence). The ends were cut back, 11 bases at V and 5 bases at J, with 15 bases in the middle. This CDR3 has 12 residues. The CDR3 region is CAANGGRETQYF. As DNA, the CDR3 is TGTGCCGCCAATGGGGGTCGGGAGACCCAGTACTTC.

J is TRBJ1-1 and V is TRBV7-2, with D maybe TRBD1 (6 bases). The germline V and J ends were trimmed by 4 bases and 1 base, with 13 bases remaining between them. The CDR3 has 15 amino acids. CDR1 SGHTA and CDR2 FQGNSA come from the germline V gene. The CDR3 sequence is CASSSKTGQNTEAFF. The CDR3 DNA is TGTGCCAGCAGCTCAAAAACAGGGCAGAACACTGAAGCTTTCTTT.

This clonotype was seen a handful of times. The rearrangement joins TRBV20-1 to TRBJ2-6, with TRBD2 identical over 7 bases. The CDR3 loop spans 17 amino acids. The germline V gene has CDR1 DFQATT and CDR2 SNEGSKA (reference sequence). J lost 0 bases, V lost 4 bases, and 9 bases had no gene match. This CDR3 reads CSAKKAGATSGANVLTF. The CDR3 coding sequence is TGCAGTGCTAAGAAGGCGGGAGCTACCTCTGGGGCCAACGTCCTGACTTTC.